This T cell receptor beta chain was sequenced for a study of cytomegalovirus exposure and HLA in healthy donors. The PCR was carried out with 60 Vbeta primers and 13 Jbeta primers. The protocol was immunoSEQ multiplex PCR, while the TCRdb copy is restricted to in-frame clones and leaves out a portion. This sample has some 60,000 clones, with around 84% found just once. The ends were cut back, 3 bases at V and 5 bases at J, with 14 bases in the middle. The CDR3 extends over 15 amino acids. Germline V gives CDR1 LNHDA, CDR2 SQIVND (reference sequence). This receptor was taken from a male donor in good health and CMV-seronegative. The sequencing input was PBMCs. The chain links TRBV19 to TRBJ2-1; D perhaps matches TRBD1 (5 bases). In nucleotides, the CDR3 is TGTGCCAGTAGTATCAAGGGGTGGGCTAACAATGAGCAGTTCTTC. Translated, it gives CASSIKGWANNEQFF.